This T cell receptor beta chain was retrieved from a study of Ad26.COV2.S vaccination and SARS-CoV-2 variants. Broader study findings: Individuals receiving vaccine had higher spike-specific TCR breadth than placebo recipients did.

About this clone: Its antigen is as yet unknown.

Measured with immunoSEQ multiplex PCR; TCRdb has only the in-frame clones, and not every one. The sample consists of a few hundred thousand clones, 88% of them appearing once. The CDR3 is 14 residues long. Germline CDR1 is SGHAT and CDR2 is FQDESV (reference sequence). V lost 1 base, J lost 2 bases, and 8 bases lay in between. Indicated treatment: 15 to 20 received Ad26.COV2.S at low or high dose, single or two shots; 5 received placebo; per-sample allocation not given. Day 63 after the first vaccine or placebo injection was the time point for sampling. Source: peripheral blood, taken in a trial of Ad26.COV2.S vaccine versus placebo. The V and J genes are TRBV11-1 and TRBJ2-5; D ambiguous. This receptor was obtained from a person between 18 and 65 years old who received the Ad26.COV2.S COVID-19 vaccine or a placebo. For the CDR3, the DNA is TGTGCCAGCAGCTTAGGTGGGCAGCAAGAGACCCAGTACTTC. Protein: CASSLGGQQETQYF.